Sequencing of this T cell receptor (beta chain) was carried out in a study of vaccination effects on CD4 cells after COVID-19 (dated by TCRdb to the early 2020s). Looking at the study overall: Each participant got two doses of an mRNA SARS-CoV-2 vaccine, either BNT162b2 or mRNA-1273. In two convalescent patients, pre-vaccine samples were collected 16 days and one week ahead of the first dose, 142 and 148 days after COVID-19 diagnosis. The study compared SARS-CoV-2 spike-specific CD4+ TCR repertoires before and after mRNA vaccination in COVID-19 convalescent patients and infection-naive vaccine recipients. Altogether, approximately 10 COVID-19 convalescent patients and 4 SARS-CoV-2-naive healthy vaccine recipients made up the full study. The Oncomine TCR Beta short-read assay on an Illumina iSeq 100 was used to sequence cultures from other donors in the study.

Overall study outcomes, separate from this receptor: Only a small number of convalescent patients were included, and no early post-infection timepoints were available, which limited the study. Among convalescent patients, the spike-reactive repertoire after vaccination was made up mainly of new vaccine-induced clones that were largely distinct from the clones induced by infection. Marked clonal contraction was observed in both infection-induced and vaccine-induced clones at late post-vaccination timepoints, consistent with waning T cell responses.

Notes on this clone: Its binding antigen is unknown. Qualities for individual bases were not recorded, and no much larger clone is one base off.

The ViraFEST assay stimulated PBMC with viral peptide pools and then used TCR sequencing to identify antigen-specific CD4+ T cell clonotypes by expansion. After less than 13 days of culture, CD4+ T cells were isolated with the EasySep CD4+ T cell isolation kit. Convalescent patients had PCR-confirmed SARS-CoV-2 infection between March and December 2020, before Alpha, Beta and Delta variants emerged in the United States. Around 2.1 million PBMC per well were cultured with about 9 ug/ml peptides in IMDM containing around 5% human AB serum, about 9 IU/ml IL-2 and gentamicin. On days 3 and 7, half of the culture medium was replaced with fresh IL-2-containing medium. Unless noted otherwise, every peptide stimulation condition was cultured in triplicate wells. PBMC were separated from whole blood using Ficoll-Paque Plus gradient centrifugation and were then either cryopreserved at -140C or used fresh. The QIAamp micro DNA kit was used to extract genomic DNA from the cultured CD4+ T cells.

CDR1 is given as MNHEY and CDR2 as SVGAGI, both from the germline V gene. From the cysteine up to the phenylalanine, the CDR3 has a length of 15 residues. Left in the record is the CDR3 DNA by itself, 45 bases read in frame from the first base. Relative to germline, V is missing 0 bases and J is missing 4 bases, with 3 bases of the junction outside any gene match. The library came from the immunoSEQ multiplex PCR assay. DNA from the CD4+ T cells that had been cultured and isolated underwent TCR beta CDR3 sequencing. Per the source publication's procedure: Non-productive TCR sequences were discarded, and reads were trimmed to the CDR3 region, with only CDR3s of 7 or more amino acids retained. The MANAFEST web app was used to identify antigen-specific clonotypes by comparing expansion in peptide wells with expansion in reference cultures. For clones to be considered positive, expansion at FDR<0.05 versus reference and all other wells, an odds ratio above 5, and a frequency above 0.1% in two replicate wells were required. Cross-reactive clonotypes were defined as significantly expanded in SARS-CoV-2 spike wells and in at least one common cold coronavirus spike condition. CDR3 similarity was assessed by Levenshtein distance using the stringdist R package, and unrooted trees were constructed with ape in R 3.6.1. TCRdb provides this immuneACCESS table in a form limited to in-frame rearrangements. Some clones are lacking; in checked studies, under half of them reflect an unresolved V gene, and why the rest are absent is not known. V and J calls and clone size come straight from that table; D and trimming were deduced from the DNA. The sample table shows tens of thousands of clones, and just under 75% are seen once. In total, the top ten clones hold 30% to 40% of the sample.

The receptor comes from a human donor who had a prior SARS-CoV-2 infection. The input for sequencing was CD4+ T cells from PBMCs cultured with a peptide pool, taken before COVID-19 vaccination. The V and J segments used are TRBV6-5 and TRBJ2-5, and 9 junction bases match TRBD1. Here the CDR3 is given as CASSYSMTGGETQYF. The DNA sequence is given as TGTGCCAGCAGTTACTCGATGACAGGGGGAGAGACCCAGTACTTC.